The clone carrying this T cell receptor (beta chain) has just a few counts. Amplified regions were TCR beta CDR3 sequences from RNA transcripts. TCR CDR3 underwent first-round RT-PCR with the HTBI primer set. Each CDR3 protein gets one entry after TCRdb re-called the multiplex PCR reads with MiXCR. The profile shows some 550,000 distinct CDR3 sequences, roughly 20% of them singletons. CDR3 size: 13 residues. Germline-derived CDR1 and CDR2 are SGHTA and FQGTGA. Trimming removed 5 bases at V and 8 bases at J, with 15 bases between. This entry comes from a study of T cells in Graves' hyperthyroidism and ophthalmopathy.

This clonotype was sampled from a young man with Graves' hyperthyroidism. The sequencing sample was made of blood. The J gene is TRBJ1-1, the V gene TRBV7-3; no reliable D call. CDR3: CASSQVGTVEAFF. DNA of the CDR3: TGTGCCAGCAGCCAAGTTGGAACGGTGGAAGCTTTCTTT.